Listed below are T cell receptor beta chains from one sample, sequenced in a study of control samples from healthy donors and cancer patients. Repertoires were generated with immunoSEQ multiplex PCR, while TCRdb's copy carries only in-frame clones and drops some. The sample lists 130,000 or so clones, 75% to 95% seen once, with 5.5% to 9% in the top ten. Sequencing was carried out using blood. These receptors were obtained from a man aged 18 to 29 in good health. Both conserved end residues are part of each CDR3. The order of the fields is V gene, D gene, J gene, clone size, CDR3 DNA, CDR3 protein. A D gene is named only where the DNA matches it firmly. The listing skips clone size in some rows; elsewhere it reads once, few, many or a size class.

TRBV6-2/TRBV6-3,-,TRBJ2-1,-,TGTGCCAGCAGCCCTCCTGTAGGGGGAAACAATGAGCAGTTCTTC,CASSPPVGGNNEQFF
TRBV28,-,TRBJ1-1,-,TGTGCCAGCAGTTCCCTCCCCGGTTGGGCTGAAGCTTTCTTT,CASSSLPGWAEAFF
TRBV5-6,-,TRBJ1-5,-,TGTGCCAGCAGTTTACAGGGTGGTTTATATAGCAATCAGCCCCAGCATTTT,CASSLQGGLYSNQPQHF
TRBV28,TRBD1,TRBJ1-2,-,TGTGCCAGCACGGACAGGAACTATGGCTACACCTTC,CASTDRNYGYTF
TRBV6-1,-,TRBJ1-5,few,TGTGCCAGCAGTGAAGCGCCAGGGCCGGATCAGCCCCAGCATTTT,CASSEAPGPDQPQHF
TRBV14,-,TRBJ2-3,-,TGTGCCAGCAGCCCGAATATGGCGGGGCCCTCAGATACGCAGTATTTT,CASSPNMAGPSDTQYF
TRBV30,-,TRBJ2-7,-,TGTGCCTGGAGTTTCGGCTACGAGCAGTACTTC,CAWSFGYEQYF
TRBV20-1,-,TRBJ1-2,-,TGCAGTGCTAGTCAAGGAGTGGACTATGGCTACACCTTC,CSASQGVDYGYTF
TRBV6-2/TRBV6-3,TRBD1,TRBJ1-5,-,TGTGCCAGCAGTTTTGGACAGGCGGCCGGACGGGGTCAGCCCCAGCATTTT,CASSFGQAAGRGQPQHF
TRBV15,-,TRBJ1-5,-,TGTGCCACCAGCAGAGATGGGGGTCAGCCCCAGCATTTT,CATSRDGGQPQHF
TRBV9,-,TRBJ1-2,-,TGTGCCAGCAGCGTACAGGCGGAAGCTAACTATGGCTACACCTTC,CASSVQAEANYGYTF
TRBV7-2,-,TRBJ2-3,once,TGTGCCAGCAGCTTTTTCAGGGGTCGCACAGATACGCAGTATTTT,CASSFFRGRTDTQYF
TRBV19,TRBD1,TRBJ2-7,few,TGTGCCAGTAGTATCAACAGGGGCTCCTACGAGCAGTACTTC,CASSINRGSYEQYF
TRBV14,-,TRBJ2-1,-,TGTGCCAGCAGCCAGGGGAATGAGCAGTTCTTC,CASSQGNEQFF
TRBV14,-,TRBJ2-3,-,TGTGCCAGCAGCCCGGGCACAGATACGCAGTATTTT,CASSPGTDTQYF
TRBV28,-,TRBJ1-4,-,TGTGCCAGCAGCTTCGCGGGGGGGGGTGAAAAACTGTTTTTT,CASSFAGGGEKLFF
TRBV4-1,-,TRBJ2-7,-,TGCGCCAGCAGCCAGCTACCAGAATACGAGCAGTACTTC,CASSQLPEYEQYF
TRBV19,TRBD2,TRBJ2-7,-,TGTGCCAGTAGTATAGGTGCGACTAGCGGCTACGAGCAGTACTTC,CASSIGATSGYEQYF
TRBV10-3,-,TRBJ2-3,-,TGTGCCATCAGTGAGTCGGCACAGGGCGTTTTGGATACGCAGTATTTT,CAISESAQGVLDTQYF
TRBV30,-,TRBJ1-1,-,TGTGCCTGGAGCCCCAGTGGGGGTGCAGCTTTCTTT,CAWSPSGGAAFF
TRBV4-1,-,TRBJ2-7,few,TGCGCCAGCAGCACACGGACACTAGCCTACGAGCAGTACTTC,CASSTRTLAYEQYF
TRBV7-3,-,TRBJ1-1,-,TGTGCCAGCAGCTTAAATGAGTACACTGAAGCTTTCTTT,CASSLNEYTEAFF
TRBV19,-,TRBJ1-3,-,TGTGCCAGTAGTGAGGCCTACTCTGGAAACACCATATATTTT,CASSEAYSGNTIYF
TRBV9,-,TRBJ1-5,once,TGTGCCAGCAGCCCTCAGGGGAATAGCAATCAGCCCCAGCATTTT,CASSPQGNSNQPQHF
TRBV18,-,TRBJ2-1,-,TGTGCCAGCTCTGGAGGGACCACTAACAATGAGCAGTTCTTC,CASSGGTTNNEQFF
TRBV7-9,TRBD2,TRBJ2-5,-,TGTGCCAGCAGCCAGCTAGCGGGGGGGTTAAAAGAGACCCAGTACTTC,CASSQLAGGLKETQYF
TRBV13,-,TRBJ1-3,-,TGTGCCAGCAGCTTGGGCGGGTCTGGAAACACCATATATTTT,CASSLGGSGNTIYF
TRBV2,-,TRBJ1-1,-,TGTGCCAGCAGCGGATTGGGGCCGGATTTT,CASSGLGPDF
TRBV7-6,TRBD1,TRBJ1-6,-,TGTGCCAGCAGCTCGGGACAGGGCCTACCCCTCCACTTT,CASSSGQGLPLHF
TRBV19,TRBD1,TRBJ1-3,once,TGTGCCAGTAGTAAGATAAGCGGGACAGCAGGAAACACCATATATTTT,CASSKISGTAGNTIYF
TRBV7-9,-,TRBJ2-2,-,TGTGCCAGCAGCTTCAGTAACACCGGGGAGCTGTTTTTT,CASSFSNTGELFF
TRBV5-1,TRBD2,TRBJ2-3,-,TGCGCCAGCAGCTGGACTAGCCCGACAGATACGCAGTATTTT,CASSWTSPTDTQYF
TRBV7-2,TRBD2,TRBJ2-5,-,TGTGCCAGCAGCTTAGGGGGCTCGGGGGGAGAGACCCAGTACTTC,CASSLGGSGGETQYF
TRBV4-1,-,TRBJ1-1,-,TGCGCCACCCGGATTTTTTCCAGCGACACTGAAGCTTTCTTT,CATRIFSSDTEAFF
TRBV18,-,TRBJ2-2,-,TGTGCCAGCTCCCCCCTCGGGGGCGGCCAGTCCACCGGGGAGCTGTTTTTT,CASSPLGGGQSTGELFF
TRBV7-3,-,TRBJ2-3,-,TGTGCCAGCAGCTTATTGGGCCGCACAGATACGCAGTATTTT,CASSLLGRTDTQYF
TRBV6-5,-,TRBJ2-2,-,TGTGCCAGCAGTTACTCACCGGGGGCGAACACCGGGGAGCTGTTTTTT,CASSYSPGANTGELFF
TRBV6-2/TRBV6-3,-,TRBJ1-2,once,TGTGCCAGCAGTTGGGCAGGAGTTGTATCGGAGCGCTACACCTTC,CASSWAGVVSERYTF
TRBV5-4,-,TRBJ2-1,-,TGTGCCAGCAGGATCGGGGGCAGCTCCTACAATGAGCAGTTCTTC,CASRIGGSSYNEQFF
TRBV3-1/TRBV3-2,-,TRBJ1-4,-,TGTGCCAGCAGCCAACGACCGGGGTTTGGAAAACTGTTTTTT,CASSQRPGFGKLFF
TRBV15,TRBD1,TRBJ1-5,-,TGTGCCACCAGCAGAAATCGGGACAGGGTGAGGCCCCAGCATTTT,CATSRNRDRVRPQHF
TRBV28,-,TRBJ2-2,-,TGTGCCAGCAGTTTCCCGCGGGGGCTAGGGGAGCTGTTTTTT,CASSFPRGLGELFF
TRBV11-2,-,TRBJ2-7,once,TGTGCCAGCAGCCCCCCGCGAGGGGGGGTCTACGAGCAGTACTTC,CASSPPRGGVYEQYF
TRBV12-5,-,TRBJ1-5,-,TGTGCTAGTGGTTATTCCGACAGTAGCAATCAGCCCCAGCATTTT,CASGYSDSSNQPQHF
TRBV9,-,TRBJ2-1,-,TGTGCCAGCAGCGTAGGGCTACTTGGGCCTTCCAATGAGCAGTTCTTC,CASSVGLLGPSNEQFF
TRBV28,-,TRBJ1-1,-,TGTGCCAGCAGTTTACCGACAGTTGCCACTGAAGCTTTCTTT,CASSLPTVATEAFF
TRBV5-4,-,TRBJ1-2,-,TGTGCCAGCAGCTTCGATGTAATAAACTATGGCTACACCTTC,CASSFDVINYGYTF
TRBV24-1,TRBD2,TRBJ2-2,-,TGTGCCACCAGTGATGAAACTAGCGGGGGGAACACCGGGGAGCTGTTTTTT,CATSDETSGGNTGELFF